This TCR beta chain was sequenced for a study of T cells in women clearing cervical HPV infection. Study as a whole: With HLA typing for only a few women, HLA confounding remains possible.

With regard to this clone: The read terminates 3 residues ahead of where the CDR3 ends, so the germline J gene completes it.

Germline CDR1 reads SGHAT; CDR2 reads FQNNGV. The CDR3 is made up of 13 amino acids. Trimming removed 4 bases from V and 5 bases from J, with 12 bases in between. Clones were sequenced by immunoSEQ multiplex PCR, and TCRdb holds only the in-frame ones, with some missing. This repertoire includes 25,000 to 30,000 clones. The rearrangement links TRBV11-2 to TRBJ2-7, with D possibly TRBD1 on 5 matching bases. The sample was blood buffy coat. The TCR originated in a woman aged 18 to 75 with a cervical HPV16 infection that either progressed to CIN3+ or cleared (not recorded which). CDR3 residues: CASSSQTGHEQYF. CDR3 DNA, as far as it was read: TGTGCCAGCAGCTCACAAACAGGACACGAG.